The text below deals with one T cell receptor (beta chain). Its antigen is unknown. The sample is drawn from a study of a mutant IDH1 vaccine in newly diagnosed glioma. The method was immunoSEQ multiplex PCR; TCRdb's version includes in-frame clones alone and lacks a portion of them. The sample records about 69,000 clones, approximately 86% being singletons. The CDR3 runs to 17 residues. The germline V gene encodes CDR1 KGHSH and CDR2 LQKENI. The V end was cut by 2 bases, the J end by 0 bases, with 11 bases between. The time point was: week 35, safety follow-up. What each vaccine dose contained was 300 ug of mutant IDH1 20-mer peptide, accompanied by topical imiquimod.

The V gene is TRBV18, the J gene TRBJ2-6; TRBD1 might be the D (5 bases). This receptor was obtained from a young man with glioma. Sequencing used PBMCs, obtained from a glioma patient whose treatment included an IDH1 peptide vaccine. The CDR3 spells CASSPGAVFSGANVLTF. CDR3 bases: TGTGCCAGCTCACCAGGGGCGGTTTTCTCTGGGGCCAACGTCCTGACTTTC.